Included here is one T cell receptor beta chain sequence, with context. The antigen is not known. Being one base from a much bigger clone, this may be a read error. This sample is drawn from a study of blood T cells in healthy people across ages. Germline-derived CDR1 and CDR2 are MNHEY and SMNVEV (reference sequence). The V gene lost 4 bases and the J gene lost 6 bases, with 7 bases spanning the gap. The CDR3 covers 13 residues. Using a J-beta primer mix together with a sample-barcoded 5' primer, a second PCR was run for roughly 6 to 12 cycles. Through a template-switch adaptor with 12 random nucleotides, each cDNA molecule received a tag. Each of the samples gave a minimum of 2.5 million paired-end reads that contained CDR3. A single record per CDR3 protein comes from TCRdb applying MiXCR to the 5' RACE reads. The sample lists hundreds of thousands of distinct CDR3 sequences, around 45% occurring once.

Findings and caveats of the study: The study found TCR beta diversity correlated strongly with naive T cell percentage.

V is TRBV27 and J is TRBJ1-6, with D hard to call. Sequenced material: blood. This sequence originates from a man aged 55 to 70 in good health. The CDR3 spells CASSWKSNSPLHF. CDR3 nucleotide sequence: TGTGCCAGCAGTTGGAAGTCTAATTCACCCCTCCACTTT.